The 28 T cell receptor beta chains listed next were all sequenced from one sample in a study of blood T cell dynamics during melanoma immunotherapy. Time point of the sample: week 3, after first cycle of checkpoint inhibitor. Libraries were prepared by immunoSEQ multiplex PCR; TCRdb keeps only in-frame clonotypes and omits some of them. Seen here are roughly 7,300 clones, roughly 77% observed once, and the top ten hold around 13%. The source material was blood, sampled from a patient treated with checkpoint blockade. The source is a human donor with melanoma.

This sequence joins TRBV5-4 and TRBJ1-1; 9 bases map to TRBD1. The CDR3 has 16 amino acids. Germline values: CDR1 SGHNT, CDR2 YYREEE (reference sequence). V was clipped by 5 bases and J by 0 bases; unmatched bases: 8. The chain's CDR3 is CASRTGGARLNTEAFF. For the CDR3, the DNA is TGTGCCAGCAGGACAGGGGGAGCTCGACTGAACACTGAAGCTTTCTTT.

This clone showed up just a few times. This chain connects TRBV28 to TRBJ1-1; 7 bases align to TRBD1. Germline V CDR1 and CDR2: MDHEN, SYDVKM. The length of the CDR3 is 17 residues. After removal of 4 bases from V and 4 bases from J, the junction contained 15 bases not matched to a gene. The CDR3 coding sequence is TGTGCCAGCAGTTACGGAATAAACAACAGGGGCTTCACTGAAGCTTTCTTT. Its protein is CASSYGINNRGFTEAFF.

This rearrangement joins TRBV6-6 to TRBJ1-2, with 7 positions matching TRBD1. With V trimmed by 7 bases and J by 0 bases, 5 bases remained unmatched. Germline assignment: CDR1 MNHNY and CDR2 SVGAGI (reference sequence). This CDR3 is built from 14 residues. CDR3 in DNA: TGTGCCAGCAATCCGACAGGGCCTAACTATGGCTACACCTTC. It yields the protein CASNPTGPNYGYTF.

This chain connects TRBV30 to TRBJ2-5; the D gene is possibly TRBD2 (5 bases). The CDR3 sequence is 15 residues long. The V end lost 0 bases, the J end lost 5 bases, and 16 bases lay between the germline ends. Germline CDR1 reads GTSNPN; CDR2 reads SVGIG (reference sequence). The CDR3 bases are TGTGCCTGGAGTGTACGAGGGTCTCTAGGGGAGACCCAGTACTTC. The encoded protein is CAWSVRGSLGETQYF.

The CDR3 DNA is TGTGCCAGCAGTTACATGGCAGACGGGCTGCCCCAGCATTTT. This codes for CASSYMADGLPQHF. This chain uses TRBV6-5 with TRBJ1-5; D unclear. Germline CDR1 is MNHEY and CDR2 is SVGAGI. V was shortened by 2 bases and J by 9 bases, with 14 bases between the two germline ends. The CDR3 totals 14 residues.

V usage is TRBV6-5 and J usage is TRBJ1-2; D gene ambiguous. V lost 6 bases and J 8 bases, leaving 16 bases between the germline ends. The V gene's germline CDR1 is MNHEY and CDR2 SVGAGI. The CDR3 has 13 amino acids. CDR3 coding DNA: TGTGCCAGCAGCGGGCGAGGGATCGGCGGCTACACCTTC. Its protein is CASSGRGIGGYTF.

The chain links TRBV9 to TRBJ1-1; D call uncertain. Germline V gives CDR1 SGDLS, CDR2 YYNGEE. V was pared by 0 bases and J by 4 bases, with 10 bases between. The CDR3 spans 14 residues. CDR3 amino acids: CASSVARGGTEAFF. CDR3 coding DNA: TGTGCCAGCAGCGTAGCCCGGGGTGGCACTGAAGCTTTCTTT.

J is TRBJ2-5 and V is TRBV28; perhaps D is TRBD1 or TRBD2 (6 bases each). CDR1 and CDR2 (germline): MDHEN, SYDVKM. V lost 1 base and J 2 bases, leaving 14 bases between the germline ends. This CDR3 is 16 amino acids long. The CDR3 loop reads CASSLSGRRGQETQYF. The CDR3 DNA follows: TGTGCCAGCAGTTTATCCGGGCGGAGGGGGCAAGAGACCCAGTACTTC. The whole variable domain, filled in from reference TRBV28 and TRBJ2-5, reads DVKVTQSSRYLVKRTGEKVFLECVQDMDHENMFWYRQDPGLGLRLIYFSYDVKMKEKGDIPEGYSVSREKKERFSLILESASTNQTSMYLCASSLSGRRGQETQYFGPGTRLLVL.

The rearrangement joins TRBV27 to TRBJ2-5; D call uncertain. From germline, CDR1 is MNHEY and CDR2 SMNVEV (reference sequence). The ends were cut back, 5 bases at V and 5 bases at J, with 12 bases in the middle. CDR3 size: 13 residues. The CDR3 nucleotides are TGTGCCAGCAGTCTGGCCTCATGGGAGACCCAGTACTTC. This codes for CASSLASWETQYF.

The V gene is TRBV19, the J gene TRBJ2-1; 9 positions agree with TRBD2. The V segment lost 2 bases and the J segment 7 bases; nucleotides outside the gene matches: 3. Per the germline V gene, CDR1 is LNHDA and CDR2 is SQIVND (reference sequence). This CDR3 region has 14 residues. DNA for the CDR3: TGTGCCAGTAGTATACTAGCGGGGTTAAATGAGCAGTTCTTC. It translates to CASSILAGLNEQFF.

The chain joins TRBV5-4 to TRBJ2-3; 8 nucleotides agree with TRBD2. Germline V gene sequence: CDR1 SGHNT, CDR2 YYREEE (reference sequence). CDR3 length equals 17 residues. Losses at the gene ends were 4 bases for V and 0 bases for J; bases not matched to a gene: 10. CDR3 DNA: TGTGCCAGCAGCCTCCTCATTAGCGGGGAGAGCACAGATACGCAGTATTTT. Translating it yields CASSLLISGESTDTQYF.

Only a few counts were recorded for this clone. The chain has TRBV10-2 and TRBJ2-1; D uncertain. CDR3 length equals 11 residues. Per the germline V gene, CDR1 is WSHSY and CDR2 is SAAADI. Trimming shortened V by 4 bases and J by 10 bases, and 8 bases separated the two germline ends. The CDR3 nucleotides read TGCGCCAGCAGTGTGCACGTGGAGCAGTTCTTC. As protein: CASSVHVEQFF.

The chain uses TRBV2 and TRBJ1-5, with 8 nucleotides matching TRBD1. Germline CDR1 SNHLY, CDR2 FYNNEI. Trimming cost V 4 bases and J 0 bases; bases outside gene matches: 11. CDR3 length: 18 amino acids. In DNA, the CDR3 is TGTGCCAGCAGTGTAGGGCGGACAGGGATCAATAGCAATCAGCCCCAGCATTTT. It yields the protein CASSVGRTGINSNQPQHF. Full variable domain (missing parts from reference TRBV2 and TRBJ1-5): EPEVTQTPSHQVTQMGQEVILRCVPISNHLYFYWYRQILGQKVEFLVSFYNNEISEKSEIFDDQFSVERPDGSNFTLKIRSTKLEDSAMYFCASSVGRTGINSNQPQHFGDGTRLSIL.

The chain recombines TRBV6-5 with TRBJ1-3; no clear D gene. V lost 8 bases to trimming and J lost 3 bases, with 14 bases between them. CDR3 size: 14 residues. Germline assignment: CDR1 MNHEY and CDR2 SVGAGI. CDR3 coding DNA: TGTGCCAGCGTTCAGTTATTGGGTGGAAACACCATATATTTT. Translating gives CASVQLLGGNTIYF.

The V call is TRBV6-5, the J call TRBJ2-5, with 12 nucleotides matching TRBD2. Germline V gene lookup returns CDR1 MNHEY and CDR2 SVGAGI. V gave up 6 bases and J gave up 1 base; unmatched junction bases: 3. CDR3 length: 15 amino acids. CDR3 nucleotide sequence: TGTGCCAGCAGAAGGACTAGCGGGGCCCAAGAGACCCAGTACTTC. This translates into CASRRTSGAQETQYF.

The count of this clone is one. V gene TRBV13 combines with J gene TRBJ2-1; 11 bases are shared with TRBD1. The CDR3 extends over 14 amino acids. V lost 8 bases and J lost 10; bases outside the gene matches: 10. The V gene's germline CDR1 is PRHDT and CDR2 FYEKMQ (reference sequence). The CDR3 region is CASLKWDRGGEQFF. The CDR3 bases are TGTGCCAGCCTCAAGTGGGACAGGGGGGGAGAGCAGTTCTTC.

CDR3 coding DNA: TGTGCCAGCAGTTACCGACAGGGCATTGAGCAGTTCTTC. Residues: CASSYRQGIEQFF. This chain joins TRBV6-5 and TRBJ2-1; 7 bases fit TRBD1. The CDR3 is made up of 13 amino acids. Germline V gives CDR1 MNHEY, CDR2 SVGAGI. V dropped 2 bases and J dropped 9; count of bases not matched to a gene: 4.

This chain connects TRBV6-6 to TRBJ2-1; the D gene could be TRBD1 or TRBD2 (5 bases each). Germline V gives CDR1 MNHNY, CDR2 SVGAGI (reference sequence). The CDR3 covers 13 residues. The V end lost 5 bases, the J end lost 9 bases, and 14 bases lay between the germline ends. CDR3 sequence (DNA): TGTGCCAGCAGTCCAGTAGTTGGGGGTGAGCAGTTCTTC. The encoded protein is CASSPVVGGEQFF.

This chain links TRBV14 with TRBJ1-5; a possible D gene is TRBD1 (6 bases). The CDR3 runs 13 residues. From germline, CDR1 is SGHDN and CDR2 FVKESK. The ends were cut back, 6 bases at V and 4 bases at J, with 10 bases in the middle. This CDR3 is CASSRTGNQPQHF. Written as DNA, the CDR3 is TGTGCCAGCAGTCGCACAGGGAATCAGCCCCAGCATTTT.

This clone was observed once. The chain uses TRBV5-6 and TRBJ1-1; the D is unclear. V was trimmed by 4 bases and J by 0 bases, leaving 13 bases between them. The CDR3 contains 15 residues. CDR1 is SGHDT and CDR2 is YYEEEE in the germline V gene. The DNA for the CDR3 is TGTGCCAGCAGCCCCCGGCGGGGTTTGAACACTGAAGCTTTCTTT. Its translation: CASSPRRGLNTEAFF. Together with reference TRBV5-6 and TRBJ1-1, the CDR3 gives the full variable domain: DAGVTQSPTHLIKTRGQQVTLRCSPKSGHDTVSWYQQALGQGPQFIFQYYEEEERQRGNFPDRFSGHQFPNYSSELNVNALLLGDSALYLCASSPRRGLNTEAFFGQGTRLTVV.

This chain uses TRBV2 with TRBJ1-1; the D gene is possibly TRBD1 (6 bases). This CDR3 has 13 residues. Germline V lookup: CDR1 SNHLY, CDR2 FYNNEI. V was shortened by 6 bases and J by 8 bases, with 16 bases between the two germline ends. The CDR3 DNA reads as TGTGCCAGCAGGACGAGGGTAGGGGGGGAAGCTTTCTTT. It encodes CASRTRVGGEAFF.

This clone has more than one count but fewer than ten. The V gene is TRBV7-8, the J gene TRBJ2-1, with D possibly matching TRBD1 (6 bases). The CDR3 spans 18 residues. Germline V gene data show CDR1 as SGHVS and CDR2 as FQNEAQ. Trimming removed 5 bases at V and 7 bases at J, with 27 bases between. CDR3: CASSHRTAEYVEWNEQFF. The CDR3 bases are TGTGCCAGCAGCCACCGGACAGCCGAGTATGTGGAATGGAATGAGCAGTTCTTC.

The genes are TRBV1 and TRBJ1-2. TRBV1 is noted as a pseudogene. This CDR3 region has 18 residues. In DNA form, the CDR3 reads TGCACCAGCAGCCAAGATCGCAGAGAAAAAGGGAAGGACTATGGCTACACCTTC. As protein: CTSSQDRREKGKDYGYTF.

V usage is TRBV6-1 and J usage is TRBJ1-5; D gene unclear. Trimming stripped 4 bases from V and 0 bases from J, with 7 bases between. CDR1 is MNHNS and CDR2 is SASEGT in the germline V gene. This CDR3 has 14 residues. The CDR3: CASSVAASNQPQHF. The DNA of the CDR3 is TGTGCCAGCAGTGTGGCAGCTAGCAATCAGCCCCAGCATTTT.

This rearrangement joins TRBV10-2 to TRBJ2-3; perhaps TRBD2 as D (6 bases). CDR3 size: 17 residues. Germline CDR1 and CDR2: WSHSY and SAAADI. V lost 4 bases, J lost 0 bases, and 17 bases lay in between. CDR3 residues: CASSGRLEGPSTDTQYF. CDR3 sequence (DNA): TGCGCCAGCAGTGGCCGACTAGAGGGTCCGAGCACAGATACGCAGTATTTT.

This chain joins TRBV19 and TRBJ1-2; D is possibly TRBD1 (5 bases). Trimming cost V 3 bases and J 4 bases, with 18 bases left between them. Germline V gene sequence: CDR1 LNHDA, CDR2 SQIVND (reference sequence). The CDR3 has 16 residues. The CDR3 reads CASSIGRASIVYGYTF. The DNA for the CDR3 is TGTGCCAGTAGTATCGGCAGGGCCAGCATAGTCTATGGCTACACCTTC.

This clone was seen only once. This chain uses TRBV27 with TRBJ2-1; possible D gene TRBD1, 6 bases. CDR1 is MNHEY, CDR2 SMNVEV, per germline (reference sequence). Between the trimmed V and J ends, which lost 5 bases and 0 bases, there was a span of 11 bases. The CDR3 consists of 15 residues. CDR3 nucleotide sequence: TGTGCCAGCAGTCCGACAGGATACTCCTACAATGAGCAGTTCTTC. Its protein is CASSPTGYSYNEQFF.

V is TRBV19 and J is TRBJ1-5; 11 nucleotides align to TRBD1. After removal of 4 bases from V and 6 bases from J, the junction contained 11 bases not matched to a gene. The germline CDR1 and CDR2 sequences are LNHDA and SQIVND (reference sequence). The CDR3 runs to 17 residues. The CDR3 DNA is TGTGCCAGTAGTACCCCACTCCGGGACAGGGGGGTTCAGCCCCAGCATTTT. Translation gives CASSTPLRDRGVQPQHF.